The 13 T cell receptor beta chains in this list originate from one sample, sequenced in a study of blood T cell repertoires in COVID-19. The assay was immunoSEQ multiplex PCR, and TCRdb's table has in-frame clones only and misses some. The data hold some 200,000 clones, with 80% to 85% observed a single time. Source material: peripheral blood. The source of these receptors is a woman between 40 and 55 years old with acute or convalescent COVID-19.

The rearrangement links TRBV5-5 to TRBJ2-7; 9 positions match TRBD1. V lost 5 bases and J lost 4; bases outside the gene matches: 10. The CDR3 loop spans 15 amino acids. From germline, CDR1 is SGHKS and CDR2 YYEKEE (reference sequence). The chain's CDR3 is CASSQEPGQGYEQYF. The CDR3 DNA sequence: TGTGCCAGCAGTCAGGAACCGGGACAGGGTTACGAGCAGTACTTC.

The gene calls are TRBV7-2 and TRBJ1-5, with a weak D call TRBD1 (5 bases). Germline assignment: CDR1 SGHTA and CDR2 FQGNSA. The CDR3 is 17 residues long. Trimming pared 5 bases from V and 1 base from J, leaving 18 bases between. The CDR3 nucleotides read TGTGCCAGCAGCCAATCGGGGGGTAAATGGAGCAATCAGCCCCAGCATTTT. Translation: CASSQSGGKWSNQPQHF. Combining the CDR3 with reference TRBV7-2 and TRBJ1-5 gives the whole variable domain GAGVSQSPSNKVTEKGKDVELRCDPISGHTALYWYRQSLGQGLEFLIYFQGNSAPDKSGLPSDRFSAERTGGSVSTLTIQRTQQEDSAVYLCASSQSGGKWSNQPQHFGDGTRLSIL.

The chain couples TRBV10-2 to TRBJ1-1; a weak D match, TRBD1 (6 bases). V was clipped by 3 bases and J by 1 base, with 9 bases between them. CDR1 is WSHSY, CDR2 SAAADI, per germline. The CDR3 runs to 14 residues. The CDR3 nucleotides are TGCGCCAGCAGTGACGACAGGAGGAACACTGAAGCTTTCTTT. Translated, it gives CASSDDRRNTEAFF.

The rearrangement links TRBV3-1 (or the pseudogene TRBV3-2) to TRBJ1-5, with D possibly TRBD1 on 5 matching bases. The CDR3 is made up of 14 amino acids. Germline V gene sequence: CDR1 LGHDT, CDR2 YNNKEL (reference sequence). Trimming took 6 bases from V and 1 from J, leaving 10 bases between them. The CDR3 loop is CASSHTGSNQPQHF. The CDR3 coding sequence is TGTGCCAGCAGTCATACAGGAAGCAATCAGCCCCAGCATTTT.

This chain links TRBV28 with TRBJ2-7, with 11 bases lining up with TRBD1. Trimming took 6 bases from V and 7 from J; bases not matched to a gene: 8. The CDR3 is 14 residues long. Germline-derived CDR1 and CDR2 are MDHEN and SYDVKM. The CDR3 reads CASSLPGTGGEQYF. The CDR3 nucleotides are TGTGCCAGCAGCTTGCCGGGGACAGGGGGTGAGCAGTACTTC. The complete variable domain, with remaining parts taken from reference TRBV28 and TRBJ2-7, reads DVKVTQSSRYLVKRTGEKVFLECVQDMDHENMFWYRQDPGLGLRLIYFSYDVKMKEKGDIPEGYSVSREKKERFSLILESASTNQTSMYLCASSLPGTGGEQYFGPGTRLTVT.

Only one count was recorded for this clone. The J gene is TRBJ1-1, the V gene TRBV21-1. TRBV21-1 is marked as a pseudogene. The CDR3 runs 15 residues. The CDR3 here is CASSKKETRRTEAFF. CDR3 bases: TGTGCCAGCAGCAAAAAGGAGACGCGGAGAACTGAAGCTTTCTTT.

The V gene is TRBV7-2, the J gene TRBJ2-5; TRBD1 agrees at 7 bases. Trimming removed 2 bases from V and 3 bases from J; junction bases left unmatched: 0. The CDR3 runs 13 residues. Germline V gives CDR1 SGHTA, CDR2 FQGNSA. The CDR3: CASSLTGEETQYF. For the CDR3, the DNA is TGTGCCAGCAGCTTAACAGGGGAAGAGACCCAGTACTTC. Using reference TRBV7-2 and TRBJ2-5 for the parts outside the CDR3, the full variable domain is GAGVSQSPSNKVTEKGKDVELRCDPISGHTALYWYRQSLGQGLEFLIYFQGNSAPDKSGLPSDRFSAERTGGSVSTLTIQRTQQEDSAVYLCASSLTGEETQYFGPGTRLLVL.

The rearrangement links TRBV24-1 to TRBJ1-2; 7 positions match TRBD1. Germline CDR1 KGHDR, CDR2 SFDVKD. The junction had 4 bases not matched to a gene; V was cut back by 5 bases and J by 2 bases. This CDR3 has 14 amino acids. The CDR3 DNA follows: TGTGCCACCAGTGCAACGGGACAGAACTATGGCTACACCTTC. Protein product: CATSATGQNYGYTF.

This clone was seen only a few times. As DNA, the CDR3 is TGTGCCAGCAGCTTGACAGACCTCGAGCAGTACTTC. Translated, it gives CASSLTDLEQYF. The gene calls are TRBV5-6 and TRBJ2-7; D not resolved. V lost 1 base, J lost 6 bases, and 8 bases lay in between. There are 12 residues in the CDR3. CDR1 and CDR2 from the germline V gene are SGHDT and YYEEEE.

The chain combines TRBV15 with TRBJ2-3, with a tentative D call TRBD1 (5 bases). The CDR3 has 17 residues. Trimming took off 1 base at V and 0 bases at J, with 14 bases between the two ends. Looked up from germline, CDR1 is LNHNV and CDR2 is YYDKDF (reference sequence). In DNA, the CDR3 is TGTGCCACCAGCAGAGCTATAGGGGTTGCTAGCACAGATACGCAGTATTTT. Translation: CATSRAIGVASTDTQYF.

This rearrangement joins TRBV28 to TRBJ2-1; 14 nucleotides match TRBD2. The trim removed 6 bases at V and 8 bases at J, leaving 6 bases unmatched. The germline V gene has CDR1 MDHEN and CDR2 SYDVKM. This CDR3 is built from 15 residues. The CDR3 coding sequence is TGTGCCAGCAGGAGGGGACTAGCGGGAGCCCATGAGCAGTTCTTC. Translation: CASRRGLAGAHEQFF.

V gene TRBV7-9 combines with J gene TRBJ2-1; no definite D call. V lost 4 bases and J lost 8, with 15 bases in between. The CDR3 consists of 14 residues. Germline CDR1 is SEHNR and CDR2 is FQNEAQ (reference sequence). CDR3 in DNA: TGTGCCAGCAGCTCCCCGCTTACGACACATGAGCAGTTCTTC. Protein sequence: CASSSPLTTHEQFF.

The chain uses TRBV7-9 and TRBJ2-7; 8 bases align to TRBD1. V lost 5 bases, J lost 0 bases, and 6 bases stayed unmatched. CDR1 and CDR2 from the germline V gene are SEHNR and FQNEAQ (reference sequence). The CDR3 has 15 residues. DNA for the CDR3: TGTGCCAGCAGCACCGGGGACAGGTACTCCTACGAGCAGTACTTC. It translates to CASSTGDRYSYEQYF.